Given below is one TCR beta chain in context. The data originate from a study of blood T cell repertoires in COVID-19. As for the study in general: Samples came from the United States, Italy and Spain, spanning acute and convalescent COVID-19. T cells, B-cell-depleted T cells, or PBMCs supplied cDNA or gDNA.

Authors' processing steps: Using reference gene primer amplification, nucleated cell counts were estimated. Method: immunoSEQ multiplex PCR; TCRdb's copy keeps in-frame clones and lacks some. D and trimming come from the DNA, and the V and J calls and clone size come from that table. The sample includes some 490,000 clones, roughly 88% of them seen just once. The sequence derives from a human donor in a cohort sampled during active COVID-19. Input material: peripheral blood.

CDR3 in DNA: TGCAGCACACGACCAATTAGCGGGGGGGGAGAGACCCAGTACTTC. It translates to CSTRPISGGGETQYF. This chain connects TRBV29-1 to TRBJ2-5; TRBD2 agrees at 11 bases. The germline V gene has CDR1 SQVTM and CDR2 ANQGSEA. V dropped 8 bases and J dropped 4; count of bases not matched to a gene: 12. CDR3 length equals 15 residues.